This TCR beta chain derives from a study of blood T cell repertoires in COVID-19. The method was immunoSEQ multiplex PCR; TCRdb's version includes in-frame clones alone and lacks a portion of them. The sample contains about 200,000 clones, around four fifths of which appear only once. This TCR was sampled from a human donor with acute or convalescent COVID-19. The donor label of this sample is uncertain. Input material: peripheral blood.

CDR3 sequence reads: CASNGWMAGGLDEQFF. The DNA for the CDR3 is TGTGCCAGTAACGGGTGGATGGCGGGAGGGTTGGATGAGCAGTTCTTC. The rearrangement joins TRBV19 to TRBJ2-1, with TRBD2 matching over 9 bases. V shed 7 bases and J 8 bases; nucleotides not matched to a gene: 15. Germline V CDR1 and CDR2: LNHDA, SQIVND (reference sequence). The CDR3 is made up of 16 amino acids.